This TCR beta chain was sequenced in a study of blood T cells in healthy people across ages. Then a second PCR, running about 7 to 11 cycles, was carried out with a sample-barcoded 5' primer and a J-beta primer mix. No fewer than 3 million CDR3-containing paired-end reads came from each sample. TCRdb itself ran the 5' RACE reads through MiXCR, one entry per CDR3 protein. Of 450,000 to 600,000 distinct CDR3 sequences listed, around 27% were seen once; the top ten hold approximately 3.7%. The table lists this clonotype with a few counts. CDR3 size: 13 residues. V was pared by 6 bases and J by 8 bases, with 14 bases between. Germline values: CDR1 WSHSY, CDR2 SAAADI. This sample also belongs to another study, concerning T cells of mothers and their children.

Sequencing was carried out using blood. This clonotype was obtained from a boy between 2 and 10 years old in good health. V usage is TRBV10-2 and J usage is TRBJ1-5; D is unclear. The CDR3 reads CASSPNTAEPQHF. The CDR3 bases are TGCGCCAGCAGCCCGAACACGGCCGAGCCCCAGCATTTT.